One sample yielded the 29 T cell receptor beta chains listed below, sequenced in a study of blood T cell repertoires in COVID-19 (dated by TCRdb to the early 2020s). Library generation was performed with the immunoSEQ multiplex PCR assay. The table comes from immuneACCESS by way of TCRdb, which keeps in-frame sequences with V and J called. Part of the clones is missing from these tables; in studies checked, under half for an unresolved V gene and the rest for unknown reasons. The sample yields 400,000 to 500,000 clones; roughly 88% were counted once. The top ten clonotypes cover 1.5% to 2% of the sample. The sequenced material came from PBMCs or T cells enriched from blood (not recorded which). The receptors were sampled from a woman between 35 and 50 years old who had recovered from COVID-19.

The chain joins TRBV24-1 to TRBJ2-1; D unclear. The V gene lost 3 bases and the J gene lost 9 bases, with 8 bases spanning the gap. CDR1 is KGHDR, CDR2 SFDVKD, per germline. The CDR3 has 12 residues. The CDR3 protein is CATSDEIGEQFF. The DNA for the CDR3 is TGTGCCACCAGTGATGAAATCGGTGAGCAGTTCTTC.

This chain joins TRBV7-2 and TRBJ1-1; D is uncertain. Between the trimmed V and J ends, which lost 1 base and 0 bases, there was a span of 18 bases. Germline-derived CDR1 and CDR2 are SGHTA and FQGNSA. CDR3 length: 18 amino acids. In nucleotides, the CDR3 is TGTGCCAGCAGCTTAGTAAGGCGGCAGCTACCCATGAACACTGAAGCTTTCTTT. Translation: CASSLVRRQLPMNTEAFF. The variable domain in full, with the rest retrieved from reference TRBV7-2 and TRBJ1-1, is GAGVSQSPSNKVTEKGKDVELRCDPISGHTALYWYRQSLGQGLEFLIYFQGNSAPDKSGLPSDRFSAERTGGSVSTLTIQRTQQEDSAVYLCASSLVRRQLPMNTEAFFGQGTRLTVV.

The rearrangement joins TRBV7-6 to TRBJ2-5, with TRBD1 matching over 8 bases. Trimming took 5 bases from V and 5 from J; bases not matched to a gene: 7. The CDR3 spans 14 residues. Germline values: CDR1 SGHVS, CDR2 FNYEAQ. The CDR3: CASSPGTGRETQYF. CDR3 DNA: TGTGCCAGCAGCCCCGGGACAGGAAGGGAGACCCAGTACTTC.

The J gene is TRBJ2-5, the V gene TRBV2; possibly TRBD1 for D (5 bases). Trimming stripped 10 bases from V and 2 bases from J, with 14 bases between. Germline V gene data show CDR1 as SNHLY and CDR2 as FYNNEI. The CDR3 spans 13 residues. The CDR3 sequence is CAIEQDNQETQYF. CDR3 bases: TGTGCCATCGAACAGGACAATCAAGAGACCCAGTACTTC.

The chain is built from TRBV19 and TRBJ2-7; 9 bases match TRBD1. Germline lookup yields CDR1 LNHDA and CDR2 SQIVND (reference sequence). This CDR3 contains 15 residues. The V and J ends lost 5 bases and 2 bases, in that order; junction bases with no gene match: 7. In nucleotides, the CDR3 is TGTGCCAGTAGTCAAGTGGGACAGGGAACCTACGAGCAGTACTTC. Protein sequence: CASSQVGQGTYEQYF.

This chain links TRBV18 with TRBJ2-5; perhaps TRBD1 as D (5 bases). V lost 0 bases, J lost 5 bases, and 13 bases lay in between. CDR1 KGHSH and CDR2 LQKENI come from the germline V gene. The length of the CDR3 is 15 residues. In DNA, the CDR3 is TGTGCCAGCTCACCACCCTCGCAGGGCCGCGAGACCCAGTACTTC. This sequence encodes CASSPPSQGRETQYF.

CDR3 DNA sequence: TGTGCCAGCAGCGCCAGGGGGACGCACTCTGGAAACACCATATATTTT. Its translation: CASSARGTHSGNTIYF. The chain recombines TRBV9 with TRBJ1-3; 7 nucleotides align to TRBD1. The CDR3 runs to 16 residues. Germline V gives CDR1 SGDLS, CDR2 YYNGEE. V lost 3 bases to trimming and J lost 0 bases; unmatched junction nucleotides: 6.

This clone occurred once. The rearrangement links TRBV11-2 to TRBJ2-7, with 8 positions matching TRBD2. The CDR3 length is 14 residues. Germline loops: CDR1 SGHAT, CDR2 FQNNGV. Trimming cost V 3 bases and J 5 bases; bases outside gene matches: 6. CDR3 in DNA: TGTGCCAGCAGCTTTGGACTAGCACTCGACGAGCAGTACTTC. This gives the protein CASSFGLALDEQYF.

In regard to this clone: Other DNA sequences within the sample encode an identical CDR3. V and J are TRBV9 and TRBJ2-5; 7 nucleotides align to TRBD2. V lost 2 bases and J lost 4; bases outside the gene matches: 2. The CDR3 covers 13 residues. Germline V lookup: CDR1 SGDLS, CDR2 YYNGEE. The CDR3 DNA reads TGTGCCAGCAGCGTCGGGGGGTCAGAGACCCAGTACTTC. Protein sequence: CASSVGGSETQYF.

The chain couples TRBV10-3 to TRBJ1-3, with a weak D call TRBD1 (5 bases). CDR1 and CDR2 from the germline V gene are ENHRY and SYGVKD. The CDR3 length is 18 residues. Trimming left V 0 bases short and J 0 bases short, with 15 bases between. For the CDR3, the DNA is TGTGCCATCAGTGAGTCTGCGGCGGGACTTCACTCTGGAAACACCATATATTTT. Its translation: CAISESAAGLHSGNTIYF.

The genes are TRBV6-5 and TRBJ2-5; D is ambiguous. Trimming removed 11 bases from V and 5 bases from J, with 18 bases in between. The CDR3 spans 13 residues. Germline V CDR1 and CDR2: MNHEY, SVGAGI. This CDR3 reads CAGSTRRGETQYF. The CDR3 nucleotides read TGTGCCGGATCGACTCGCCGTGGGGAGACCCAGTACTTC.

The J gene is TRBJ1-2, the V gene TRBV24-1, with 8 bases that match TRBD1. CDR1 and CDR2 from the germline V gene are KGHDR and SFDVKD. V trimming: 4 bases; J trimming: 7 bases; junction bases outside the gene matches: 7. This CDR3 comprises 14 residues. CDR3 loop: CATSEPTGEGGYTF. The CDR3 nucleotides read TGTGCCACCAGTGAACCGACAGGGGAAGGTGGCTACACCTTC.

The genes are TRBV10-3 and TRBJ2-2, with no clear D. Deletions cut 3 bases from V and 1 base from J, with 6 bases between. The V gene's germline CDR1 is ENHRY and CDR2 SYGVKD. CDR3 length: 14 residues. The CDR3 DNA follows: TGTGCCATCAGTGAACGACAGAACACCGGGGAGCTGTTTTTT. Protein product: CAISERQNTGELFF.

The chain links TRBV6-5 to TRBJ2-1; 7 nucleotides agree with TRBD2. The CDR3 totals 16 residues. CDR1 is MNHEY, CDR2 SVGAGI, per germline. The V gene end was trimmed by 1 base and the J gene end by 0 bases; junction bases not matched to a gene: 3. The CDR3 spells CASSYFGGNSYNEQFF. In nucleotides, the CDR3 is TGTGCCAGCAGTTACTTCGGGGGGAACTCCTACAATGAGCAGTTCTTC.

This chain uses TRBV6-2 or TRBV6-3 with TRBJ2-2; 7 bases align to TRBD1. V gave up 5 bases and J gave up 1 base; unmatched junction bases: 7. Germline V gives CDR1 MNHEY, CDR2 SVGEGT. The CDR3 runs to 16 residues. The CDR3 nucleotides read TGTGCCAGCAGTCGCCGGACAGGAGAGAACACCGGGGAGCTGTTTTTT. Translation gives CASSRRTGENTGELFF.

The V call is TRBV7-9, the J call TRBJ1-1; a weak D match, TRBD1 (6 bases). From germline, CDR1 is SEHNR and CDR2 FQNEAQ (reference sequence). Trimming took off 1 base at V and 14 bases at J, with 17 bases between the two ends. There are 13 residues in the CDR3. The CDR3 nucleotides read TGTGCCAGCAGCTTAGGCGGGGGCGAGGGGGGCTTCTTT. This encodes CASSLGGGEGGFF.

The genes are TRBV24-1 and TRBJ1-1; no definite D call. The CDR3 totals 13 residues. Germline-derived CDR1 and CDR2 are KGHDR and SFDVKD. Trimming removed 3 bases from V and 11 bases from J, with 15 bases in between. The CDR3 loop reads CATSDPQSGGAFF. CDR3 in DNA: TGTGCCACCAGTGATCCACAGTCGGGAGGCGCTTTCTTT.

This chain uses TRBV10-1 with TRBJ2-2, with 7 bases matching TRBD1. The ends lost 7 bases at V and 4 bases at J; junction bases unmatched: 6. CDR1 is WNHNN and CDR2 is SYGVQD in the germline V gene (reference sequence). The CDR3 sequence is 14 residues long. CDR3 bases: TGCGCCAGCATGAGGGACAGCGGCACCGGGGAGCTGTTTTTT. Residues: CASMRDSGTGELFF.

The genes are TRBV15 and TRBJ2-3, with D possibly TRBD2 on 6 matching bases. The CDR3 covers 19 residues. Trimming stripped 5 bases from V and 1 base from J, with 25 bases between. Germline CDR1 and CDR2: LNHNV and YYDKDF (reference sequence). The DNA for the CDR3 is TGTGCCACCAGCCTCCCAAGCGGGTCCTCACTGGGAGGCACAGATACGCAGTATTTT. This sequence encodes CATSLPSGSSLGGTDTQYF.

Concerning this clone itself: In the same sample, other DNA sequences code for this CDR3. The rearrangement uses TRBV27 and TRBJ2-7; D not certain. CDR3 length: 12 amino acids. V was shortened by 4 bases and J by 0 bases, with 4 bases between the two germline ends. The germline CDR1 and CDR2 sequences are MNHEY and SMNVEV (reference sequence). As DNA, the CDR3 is TGTGCCAGCAGTTCTAGCTCCTACGAGCAGTACTTC. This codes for CASSSSSYEQYF.

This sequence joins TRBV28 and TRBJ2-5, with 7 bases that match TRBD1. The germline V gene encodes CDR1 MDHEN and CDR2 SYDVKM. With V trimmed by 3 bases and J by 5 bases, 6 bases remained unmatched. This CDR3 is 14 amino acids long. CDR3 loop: CASSLKQGIETQYF. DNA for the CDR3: TGTGCCAGCAGTTTGAAACAGGGGATTGAGACCCAGTACTTC.

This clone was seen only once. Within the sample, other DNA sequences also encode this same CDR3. The CDR3 spells CASSFSGNEQYF. CDR3 sequence (DNA): TGTGCCAGCAGCTTCTCCGGGAACGAGCAGTACTTC. The chain joins TRBV5-5 to TRBJ2-7, with a weak D call TRBD2 (5 bases). Germline assignment: CDR1 SGHKS and CDR2 YYEKEE (reference sequence). This CDR3 has 12 amino acids. Trimming removed 2 bases at V and 5 bases at J, with 8 bases between.

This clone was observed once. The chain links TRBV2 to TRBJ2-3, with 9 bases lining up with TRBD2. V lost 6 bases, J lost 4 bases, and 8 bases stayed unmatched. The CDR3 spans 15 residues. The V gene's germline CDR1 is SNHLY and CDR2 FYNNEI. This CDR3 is CASSPGLALPDTQYF. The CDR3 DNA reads TGTGCCAGCAGCCCGGGACTAGCTCTCCCAGATACGCAGTATTTT.

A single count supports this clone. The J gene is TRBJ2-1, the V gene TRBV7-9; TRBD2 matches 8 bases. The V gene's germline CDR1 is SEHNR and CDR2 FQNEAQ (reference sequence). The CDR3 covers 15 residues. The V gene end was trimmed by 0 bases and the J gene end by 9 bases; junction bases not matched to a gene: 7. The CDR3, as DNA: TGTGCCAGCAGCTTAGCGGTCCTAGCGGGTGGTGAGCAGTTCTTC. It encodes CASSLAVLAGGEQFF.

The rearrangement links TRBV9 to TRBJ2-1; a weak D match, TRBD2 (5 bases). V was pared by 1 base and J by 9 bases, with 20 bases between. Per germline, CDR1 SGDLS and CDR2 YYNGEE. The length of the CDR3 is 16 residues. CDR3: CASSVWSLPSRGEQFF. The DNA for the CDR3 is TGTGCCAGCAGCGTATGGTCTCTTCCCAGTCGGGGTGAGCAGTTCTTC. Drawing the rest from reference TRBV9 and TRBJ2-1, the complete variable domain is DSGVTQTPKHLITATGQRVTLRCSPRSGDLSVYWYQQSLDQGLQFLIQYYNGEERAKGNILERFSAQQFPDLHSELNLSSLELGDSALYFCASSVWSLPSRGEQFFGPGTRLTVL.

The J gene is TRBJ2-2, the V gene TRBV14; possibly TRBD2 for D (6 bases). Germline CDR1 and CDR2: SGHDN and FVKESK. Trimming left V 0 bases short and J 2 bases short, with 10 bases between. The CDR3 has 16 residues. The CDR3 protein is CASSQERGLNTGELFF. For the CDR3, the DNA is TGTGCCAGCAGCCAAGAGCGGGGCCTTAACACCGGGGAGCTGTTTTTT. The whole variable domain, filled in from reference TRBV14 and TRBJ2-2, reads EAGVTQFPSHSVIEKGQTVTLRCDPISGHDNLYWYRRVMGKEIKFLLHFVKESKQDESGMPNNRFLAERTGGTYSTLKVQPAELEDSGVYFCASSQERGLNTGELFFGEGSRLTVL.

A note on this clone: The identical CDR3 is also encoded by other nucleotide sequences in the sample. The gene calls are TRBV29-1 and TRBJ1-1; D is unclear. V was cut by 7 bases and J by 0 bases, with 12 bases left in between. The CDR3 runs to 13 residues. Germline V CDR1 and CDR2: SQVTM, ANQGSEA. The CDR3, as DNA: TGCAGCGCCGGCGGCAGGATGAACACTGAAGCTTTCTTT. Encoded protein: CSAGGRMNTEAFF.

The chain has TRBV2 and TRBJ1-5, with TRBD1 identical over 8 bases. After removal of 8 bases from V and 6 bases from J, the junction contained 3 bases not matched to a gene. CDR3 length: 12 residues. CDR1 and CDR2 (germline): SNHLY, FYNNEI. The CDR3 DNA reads TGTGCCAGCGCAGGGGGCCCTCAGCCCCAGCATTTT. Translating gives CASAGGPQPQHF.

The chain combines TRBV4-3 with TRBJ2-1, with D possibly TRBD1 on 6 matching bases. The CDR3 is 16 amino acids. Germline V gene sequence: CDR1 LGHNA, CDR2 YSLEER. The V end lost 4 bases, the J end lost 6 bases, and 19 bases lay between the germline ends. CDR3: CASSLRPSRGGNEQFF. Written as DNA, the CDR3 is TGCGCCAGCAGCCTTCGGCCTTCCCGAGGGGGCAATGAGCAGTTCTTC.